Listed here are 30 T cell receptor beta chains from one sample, sequenced in a study of control samples from healthy donors and cancer patients. Sequenced by immunoSEQ multiplex PCR; TCRdb stores in-frame clones only, minus some. The table for this sample gives approximately 190,000 clones. Sequenced: blood. The source of these receptors is a young woman in good health.

This chain joins TRBV6-1 and TRBJ2-5, with D uncertain. Trimming pared 1 base from V and 4 bases from J, leaving 7 bases between. This CDR3 is 13 amino acids long. Per germline, CDR1 MNHNS and CDR2 SASEGT. As DNA, the CDR3 is TGTGCCAGCAGTGAAGTATGGGGAGAGACCCAGTACTTC. Translating it yields CASSEVWGETQYF.

The CDR3 region has the DNA TGTGCCGGCATCCGGCACTATGGCTACACCTTC. It specifies CAGIRHYGYTF. This sequence joins TRBV7-9 and TRBJ1-2, with D uncertain. The CDR3 runs to 11 residues. Trimming took off 11 bases at V and 3 bases at J, with 10 bases between the two ends. CDR1 SEHNR and CDR2 FQNEAQ come from the germline V gene (reference sequence).

CDR3 bases: TGTGCCAGCAGCAGCCGACAGGAGCTAACCTACGAGCAGTACTTC. Translated: CASSSRQELTYEQYF. The rearrangement uses TRBV5-5 and TRBJ2-7; D is perhaps TRBD1 (6 bases). Trimming removed 4 bases at V and 2 bases at J, with 16 bases between. This CDR3 comprises 15 residues. Germline CDR1 reads SGHKS; CDR2 reads YYEKEE (reference sequence).

V gene TRBV5-4 combines with J gene TRBJ2-5; tentatively, D is TRBD2 (7 bases). Germline CDR1 and CDR2: SGHNT and YYREEE (reference sequence). The CDR3 runs to 15 residues. The germline V and J ends were trimmed by 4 bases and 2 bases, with 15 bases remaining between them. The chain's CDR3 is CASSRGGAGQETQYF. CDR3 sequence (DNA): TGTGCCAGCAGCAGGGGGGGAGCGGGTCAAGAGACCCAGTACTTC.

The J gene is TRBJ2-3, the V gene TRBV28; D call uncertain. CDR1 is MDHEN and CDR2 is SYDVKM in the germline V gene. This CDR3 is built from 15 residues. The V end was cut by 3 bases, the J end by 3 bases, with 13 bases between. In DNA, the CDR3 is TGTGCCAGCAGTTTGCGCAGGATCTTGACAGATACGCAGTATTTT. Translation: CASSLRRILTDTQYF.

V gene TRBV2 combines with J gene TRBJ1-5; 7 bases map to TRBD1. Looked up from germline, CDR1 is SNHLY and CDR2 is FYNNEI. V lost 2 bases to trimming and J lost 6 bases; unmatched junction nucleotides: 1. The CDR3 is 13 amino acids. CDR3 residues: CASSETGAQPQHF. CDR3 nucleotides: TGTGCCAGCAGTGAAACAGGGGCTCAGCCCCAGCATTTT.

The chain joins TRBV30 to TRBJ1-1; a possible D gene is TRBD1 (5 bases). The CDR3 totals 14 residues. The germline V gene encodes CDR1 GTSNPN and CDR2 SVGIG (reference sequence). V gave up 0 bases and J gave up 5 bases, with 13 bases separating them. The CDR3 nucleotides read TGTGCCTGGAGTGTACAGGATGCGAGAACTGAAGCTTTCTTT. Translation gives CAWSVQDARTEAFF. The variable domain in full, completed from reference TRBV30 and TRBJ1-1, reads SQTIHQWPATLVQPVGSPLSLECTVEGTSNPNLYWYRQAAGRGLQLLFYSVGIGQISSEVPQNLSASRPQDRQFILSSKKLLLSDSGFYLCAWSVQDARTEAFFGQGTRLTVV.

The rearrangement links TRBV3-1 (or the pseudogene TRBV3-2) to TRBJ1-2; TRBD1 aligns across 7 bases. V was clipped by 5 bases and J by 4 bases; unmatched bases: 16. CDR1 LGHDT and CDR2 YNNKEL come from the germline V gene (reference sequence). This CDR3 comprises 17 residues. CDR3 residues: CASSAGFVGDSAYGYTF. CDR3 coding DNA: TGTGCCAGCAGCGCGGGTTTTGTGGGGGACAGTGCCTATGGCTACACCTTC.

The rearrangement joins TRBV27 to TRBJ2-1, with 8 bases matching TRBD1. This CDR3 region has 14 residues. Germline trimming cut 8 bases from V and 2 bases from J; bases unmatched to any gene: 5. Germline V gene sequence: CDR1 MNHEY, CDR2 SMNVEV (reference sequence). DNA of the CDR3: TGTGCCAGCTGGGGACAGGATGCCTACAATGAGCAGTTCTTC. Protein product: CASWGQDAYNEQFF.

This chain uses TRBV7-3 with TRBJ2-2; no reliable D call. Looked up from germline, CDR1 is SGHTA and CDR2 is FQGTGA. The V gene lost 5 bases and the J gene lost 4 bases, with 11 bases spanning the gap. This CDR3 contains 14 residues. CDR3 DNA sequence: TGTGCCAGCAGCCCCCAGGAGTCCACCGGGGAGCTGTTTTTT. Translating it yields CASSPQESTGELFF.

As for this clone: Other DNA sequences in the sample encode the same CDR3. The chain links TRBV6-5 to TRBJ2-7; 9 bases are shared with TRBD1. There are 15 residues in the CDR3. Germline assignment: CDR1 MNHEY and CDR2 SVGAGI. Trimming removed 0 bases from V and 4 bases from J; junction bases left unmatched: 4. The CDR3 sequence: CASSYSGTGFYEQYF. The CDR3 coding sequence is TGTGCCAGCAGTTACTCCGGGACAGGGTTTTACGAGCAGTACTTC.

The chain has TRBV7-9 and TRBJ1-2; D unclear. This CDR3 is 14 amino acids long. The V gene lost 1 base and the J gene lost 7 bases, with 13 bases spanning the gap. The germline V gene has CDR1 SEHNR and CDR2 FQNEAQ (reference sequence). The CDR3 DNA reads TGTGCCAGCAGCTTAGGATCTTGGGAGGGTGGCTACACCTTC. Translation gives CASSLGSWEGGYTF.

The chain is built from TRBV4-1 and TRBJ1-6; D gene unclear. CDR1 is MGHRA, CDR2 YSYEKL, per germline. This CDR3 contains 17 residues. Trimming took off 1 base at V and 9 bases at J, with 19 bases between the two ends. The CDR3 coding sequence is TGCGCCAGCAGCCAAGCGTCGATAAGGACGGGTGTTTCACCCCTCCACTTT. This sequence encodes CASSQASIRTGVSPLHF.

This sequence joins TRBV28 and TRBJ1-1; D perhaps matches TRBD1 (5 bases). Germline-derived CDR1 and CDR2 are MDHEN and SYDVKM. The V end lost 2 bases, the J end lost 6 bases, and 10 bases lay between the germline ends. The CDR3 contains 13 residues. CDR3 region: CASSLRGRAEAFF. Written as DNA, the CDR3 is TGTGCCAGCAGTTTACGGGGCAGGGCTGAAGCTTTCTTT.

V gene TRBV9 combines with J gene TRBJ2-2; D gene ambiguous. CDR1 and CDR2 (germline): SGDLS, YYNGEE. V lost 4 bases, J lost 5 bases, and 9 bases lay in between. The CDR3 sequence is 13 residues long. The CDR3 bases are TGTGCCAGCAGCCTAGAGGAGACCGGGGAGCTGTTTTTT. It yields the protein CASSLEETGELFF. The whole variable domain, remainder taken from reference TRBV9 and TRBJ2-2, is DSGVTQTPKHLITATGQRVTLRCSPRSGDLSVYWYQQSLDQGLQFLIQYYNGEERAKGNILERFSAQQFPDLHSELNLSSLELGDSALYFCASSLEETGELFFGEGSRLTVL.

The chain is built from TRBV10-3 and TRBJ2-7; D perhaps matches TRBD1 (6 bases). Per germline, CDR1 ENHRY and CDR2 SYGVKD. V lost 4 bases and J 6 bases, leaving 13 bases between the germline ends. This CDR3 has 13 residues. CDR3 nucleotides: TGTGCCATCAGTGCGCAAAACAGGGTCGAGCAGTACTTC. It yields the protein CAISAQNRVEQYF.

The V and J genes are TRBV19 and TRBJ1-5; D may be TRBD1 (5 bases). From germline, CDR1 is LNHDA and CDR2 SQIVND (reference sequence). The CDR3 runs to 15 residues. Trimming took 4 bases from V and 4 from J, leaving 14 bases between them. The CDR3 protein is CASSTWDGLNQPQHF. The CDR3, as DNA: TGTGCCAGTAGTACTTGGGACGGCCTGAATCAGCCCCAGCATTTT.

V and J are TRBV9 and TRBJ1-6; a weak D match, TRBD1 (5 bases). CDR1 SGDLS and CDR2 YYNGEE come from the germline V gene. There are 15 residues in the CDR3. Deletions cut 4 bases from V and 6 bases from J, with 14 bases between. The CDR3 DNA follows: TGTGCCAGCAGCCCGTGGGGGAATAGTAATTCACCCCTCCACTTT. Amino acid sequence: CASSPWGNSNSPLHF.

This chain connects TRBV5-5 to TRBJ1-4, with unresolved D. Germline lookup yields CDR1 SGHKS and CDR2 YYEKEE (reference sequence). V lost 0 bases, J lost 15 bases, and 6 bases lay in between. This CDR3 has 10 amino acids. DNA for the CDR3: TGTGCCAGCAGCTTGGTCTGGTTGTTTTTT. This sequence encodes CASSLVWLFF.

The CDR3 DNA reads TGTGCCAGCAGTTTGCTTCGTACGGCGCTCACCTTC. Amino acid sequence: CASSLLRTALTF. V and J are TRBV28 and TRBJ1-2; D is ambiguous. Trimming left V 3 bases short and J 13 bases short, with 15 bases between. The CDR3 runs to 12 residues. CDR1 and CDR2 (germline): MDHEN, SYDVKM.

The chain uses TRBV28 and TRBJ1-3; D is possibly TRBD1 (5 bases). The CDR3 loop spans 14 amino acids. Germline V gene data show CDR1 as MDHEN and CDR2 as SYDVKM. V was clipped by 1 base and J by 3 bases, with 7 bases between them. CDR3 sequence (DNA): TGTGCCAGCAGTTTATTGGACATTGGAAACACCATATATTTT. It specifies CASSLLDIGNTIYF.

The chain recombines TRBV28 with TRBJ2-1; D might be TRBD1 (5 bases). CDR3 length equals 14 residues. The germline V and J ends were trimmed by 4 bases and 3 bases, with 10 bases remaining between them. Germline V CDR1 and CDR2: MDHEN, SYDVKM. CDR3 protein: CASSSRQIYNEQFF. CDR3 bases: TGTGCCAGCAGTTCCCGACAGATCTACAATGAGCAGTTCTTC.

The V call is TRBV4-2, the J call TRBJ2-2, with 10 bases fitting TRBD2. With V trimmed by 4 bases and J by 6 bases, 11 bases remained unmatched. The CDR3 runs 17 residues. Per germline, CDR1 LGHNA and CDR2 YNFKEQ. This chain's CDR3 is CASSRLGAGGPPGELFF. The DNA of the CDR3 is TGTGCCAGCAGCCGCCTGGGAGCGGGGGGGCCCCCCGGGGAGCTGTTTTTT.

The V call is TRBV18, the J call TRBJ1-1, with 8 bases fitting TRBD1. Germline V CDR1 and CDR2: KGHSH, LQKENI. J lost 2 bases, V lost 3 bases, and 14 bases had no gene match. The CDR3 consists of 18 residues. The CDR3 loop is CASSPWKGPGGLNTEAFF. For the CDR3, the DNA is TGTGCCAGCTCACCCTGGAAAGGGCCAGGGGGCCTAAACACTGAAGCTTTCTTT.

This rearrangement joins TRBV7-9 to TRBJ1-1; D may be TRBD1 (6 bases). CDR3 length: 14 residues. Germline lookup yields CDR1 SEHNR and CDR2 FQNEAQ (reference sequence). The ends were cut back, 2 bases at V and 4 bases at J, with 11 bases in the middle. In DNA form, the CDR3 reads TGTGCCAGCAGCTTAAAGGGGGGAGGCACTGAAGCTTTCTTT. Amino acid sequence: CASSLKGGGTEAFF.

The genes are TRBV4-1 and TRBJ1-6; 8 nucleotides agree with TRBD1. Germline V lookup: CDR1 MGHRA, CDR2 YSYEKL. V shed 4 bases and J 5 bases; nucleotides not matched to a gene: 7. The CDR3 covers 16 residues. CDR3 residues: CASSRSDRGDNSPLHF. The CDR3 DNA reads as TGCGCCAGCAGCCGGTCAGACAGGGGAGATAATTCACCCCTCCACTTT.

The CDR3 here is CASTPGPTTDTQYF. The CDR3 bases are TGTGCCAGTACACCGGGCCCGACCACAGATACGCAGTATTTT. The V and J genes are TRBV19 and TRBJ2-3; no clear D. Germline CDR1 LNHDA, CDR2 SQIVND (reference sequence). This CDR3 region has 14 residues. Trimming took off 7 bases at V and 2 bases at J, with 13 bases between the two ends.

DNA for the CDR3: TGCGCCAGCACCAAAACCCAGAGCTCTGGGGCCAACGTCCTGACTTTC. It yields the protein CASTKTQSSGANVLTF. V and J are TRBV5-1 and TRBJ2-6; the D is unclear. V was shortened by 6 bases and J by 0 bases, with 13 bases between the two germline ends. This CDR3 spans 16 amino acids. Germline CDR1 reads SGHRS; CDR2 reads YFSETQ.

The V call is TRBV28, the J call TRBJ2-5; a possible D gene is TRBD1 (7 bases). Trimming cost V 2 bases and J 0 bases, with 13 bases left between them. This CDR3 contains 16 residues. The V gene's germline CDR1 is MDHEN and CDR2 SYDVKM. The CDR3 loop reads CASSLQAGGYQETQYF. DNA for the CDR3: TGTGCCAGCAGTTTACAGGCAGGGGGGTACCAAGAGACCCAGTACTTC.

The rearrangement uses TRBV11-2 and TRBJ1-6; 7 nucleotides align to TRBD1. Germline V lookup: CDR1 SGHAT, CDR2 FQNNGV. With V trimmed by 2 bases and J by 6 bases, 7 bases remained unmatched. The CDR3 extends over 16 amino acids. The CDR3 region has the DNA TGTGCCAGCAGCTTAAGGCAGGGGGGATTTAATTCACCCCTCCACTTT. Residues: CASSLRQGGFNSPLHF.